This paragraph reports one T cell receptor (beta chain). The entry originates in a study of T cells in Graves' hyperthyroidism and ophthalmopathy. The TCR beta CDR3 regions underwent amplification using RNA transcripts as the source. In the first-round RT-PCR of the TCR CDR3, the HTBI primer set was used. TCRdb independently ran MiXCR on the multiplex PCR reads; one entry per CDR3 protein. The sample gives about 520,000 distinct CDR3 sequences, 20% to 25% of which show up once; around 27% is in the top ten. The CDR3 consists of 16 residues. The germline V gene encodes CDR1 MNHNS and CDR2 SASEGT. Trimming cost V 7 bases and J 4 bases, with 22 bases left between them.

The gene calls are TRBV6-1 and TRBJ2-5; D ambiguous. The sample consisted of blood. The receptor comes from a man aged 18 to 30 with Graves' hyperthyroidism. The CDR3 coding sequence is TGTGCCAGCACCCTCGCGGTGCGGCGTCCGTCAGAGACCCAGTACTTC. Its translation: CASTLAVRRPSETQYF.